The 7 T cell receptor beta chains given below trace back to one sample, sequenced in a study of beta chain features in type 1 diabetes. The sequenced template was cDNA made from the entire isolated RNA. Sequencing was performed with immunoSEQ multiplex PCR; in TCRdb, only in-frame clones are kept and a portion is missing. The sample holds 130,000 to 150,000 clones, under 11% seen once. The sample comprised naive CD4+ T cells from blood. The receptors originated from a man in his late teens or twenties in good health.

This clone has a count of ten or more. The CDR3 is CASSPRQANEQFF. The DNA for the CDR3 is TGCGCCAGCAGCCCCAGACAGGCCAATGAGCAGTTCTTC. V gene TRBV4-1 combines with J gene TRBJ2-1, with a weak D call TRBD1 (6 bases). Germline loops: CDR1 MGHRA, CDR2 YSYEKL. This CDR3 spans 13 amino acids. V dropped 4 bases and J dropped 6 bases, with 10 bases sitting between them.

This clone showed up just a few times. The rearrangement uses TRBV4-3 and TRBJ2-1; D gene unclear. The V and J ends lost 1 base and 4 bases respectively, with 11 bases between them. This CDR3 spans 15 amino acids. CDR1 is LGHNA, CDR2 YSLEER, per germline. The CDR3 region has the DNA TGCGCCAGCAGCCAAGGAAGAGACACATACAATGAGCAGTTCTTC. Amino acid sequence: CASSQGRDTYNEQFF.

Only a few counts were recorded for this clone. This chain uses TRBV5-1 with TRBJ2-5; 7 bases are a match to TRBD1. The CDR3 contains 14 residues. With V trimmed by 4 bases and J by 5 bases, 8 bases remained unmatched. CDR1 is SGHRS and CDR2 is YFSETQ in the germline V gene. The CDR3 nucleotides are TGCGCCAGCAGCCGTAATGGACAGGAGGAGACCCAGTACTTC. As protein: CASSRNGQEETQYF. The variable domain in full, completed from reference TRBV5-1 and TRBJ2-5, reads KAGVTQTPRYLIKTRGQQVTLSCSPISGHRSVSWYQQTPGQGLQFLFEYFSETQRNKGNFPGRFSGRQFSNSRSEMNVSTLELGDSALYLCASSRNGQEETQYFGPGTRLLVL.

This clone has more than one count but fewer than ten. J is TRBJ1-3 and V is TRBV9; D unclear. The length of the CDR3 is 14 residues. The ends were cut back, 4 bases at V and 6 bases at J, with 14 bases in the middle. The germline V gene has CDR1 SGDLS and CDR2 YYNGEE. The CDR3 DNA is TGTGCCAGCAGCTCCGCGGGTCCTGAAAACACCATATATTTT. Protein: CASSSAGPENTIYF.

This clone was recorded many times. The rearrangement joins TRBV5-4 to TRBJ2-2; 11 positions agree with TRBD2. The length of the CDR3 is 16 residues. The germline V gene encodes CDR1 SGHNT and CDR2 YYREEE (reference sequence). J gave up 3 bases and V 4 bases, and 5 bases lay outside the gene matches. The DNA for the CDR3 is TGTGCCAGCAGCGACTCACTAGCGGGGGACACCGGGGAGCTGTTTTTT. Its translation is CASSDSLAGDTGELFF.

This clone was picked up one time. Distinct nucleotide sequences in the sample also encode this CDR3. The rearrangement uses TRBV18 and TRBJ1-2; TRBD1 matches at 8 bases. After removal of 6 bases from V and 3 bases from J, the junction contained 3 bases not matched to a gene. This CDR3 spans 13 amino acids. Germline V lookup: CDR1 KGHSH, CDR2 LQKENI. In DNA, the CDR3 is TGTGCCAGCTCTCCGGACAGGGACTATGGCTACACCTTC. Amino acid sequence: CASSPDRDYGYTF. Full variable domain (rest looked up from reference TRBV18 and TRBJ1-2): NAGVMQNPRHLVRRRGQEARLRCSPMKGHSHVYWYRQLPEEGLKFMVYLQKENIIDESGMPKERFSAEFPKEGPSILRIQQVVRGDSAAYFCASSPDRDYGYTFGSGTRLTVV.

The sample holds a few counts of this clone. V and J are TRBV7-9 and TRBJ2-3; 10 positions match TRBD2. The CDR3 sequence is 15 residues long. The germline CDR1 and CDR2 sequences are SEHNR and FQNEAQ (reference sequence). V dropped 2 bases and J dropped 4; count of bases not matched to a gene: 3. The CDR3 bases are TGTGCCAGCAGCTTATTAGCGGGGGGTTCAGATACGCAGTATTTT. Residues: CASSLLAGGSDTQYF.